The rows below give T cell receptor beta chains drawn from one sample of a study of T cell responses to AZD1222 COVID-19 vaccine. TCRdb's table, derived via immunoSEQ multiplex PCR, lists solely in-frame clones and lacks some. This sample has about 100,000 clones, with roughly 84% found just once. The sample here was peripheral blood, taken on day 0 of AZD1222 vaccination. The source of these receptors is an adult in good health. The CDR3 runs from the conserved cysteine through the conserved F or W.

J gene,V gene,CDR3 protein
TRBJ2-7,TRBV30,CAWSVGAGGVEQYF
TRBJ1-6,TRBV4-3,CASSQTLTDIMPFNSPLHF
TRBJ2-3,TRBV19,CASGLAASDTQYF
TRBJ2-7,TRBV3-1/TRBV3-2,CASSQPPGHCYEQYF
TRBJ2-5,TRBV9,CASSVGPTLQETQYF
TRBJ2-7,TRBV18,CASSRAENPALPYEQYF
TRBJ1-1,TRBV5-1,CASSFGGVTEAFF
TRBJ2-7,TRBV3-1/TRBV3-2,CASSQDASRYEQYF
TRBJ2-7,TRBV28,CAIFAPGQGYEQYF
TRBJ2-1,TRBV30,CAWTLGYRSYNEQFF
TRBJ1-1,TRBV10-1,CASSKTLGQLNTEAFF
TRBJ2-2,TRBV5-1,CASSLAVSGELFF
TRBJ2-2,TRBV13,CASSFGGTGELFF
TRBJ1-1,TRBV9,CASSVVPGGVGTEAFF
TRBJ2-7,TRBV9,CASSLKDRSVGEQYF
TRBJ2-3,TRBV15,CATSSAGDTDTQYF
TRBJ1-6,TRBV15,CATSLKGRSGDSPLHF
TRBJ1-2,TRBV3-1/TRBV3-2,CASSQVGRVSSGYTF
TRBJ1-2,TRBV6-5,CASLPGGLSWGYTF
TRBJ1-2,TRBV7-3,CASSHSGTGGDGYTF
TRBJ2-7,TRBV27,CASSLSYGGRSEQYF
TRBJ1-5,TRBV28,CASRSGGQPQHF
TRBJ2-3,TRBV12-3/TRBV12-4,CASSMTGTDTQYF
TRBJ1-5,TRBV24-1,CARTFGKTQHF
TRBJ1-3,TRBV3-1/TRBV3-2,CASSQVQGRNTIYF
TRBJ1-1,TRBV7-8,CASSTGTGGSSTEAFF
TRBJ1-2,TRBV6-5,CASRNPGTDGYTF
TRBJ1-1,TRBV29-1,CSAAGTVNTEAFF
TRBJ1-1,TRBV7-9,CASSSSLRRNTEAFF
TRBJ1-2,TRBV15,CATSRPQTGPYGYTF
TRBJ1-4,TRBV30,CAWSPGTHEKLFF
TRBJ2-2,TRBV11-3,CASSSSSNTGELFF